Listed here is a single TCR beta chain. Antigen specificity is unknown. Repertoires were generated with immunoSEQ multiplex PCR, while TCRdb's copy carries only in-frame clones and drops some. The sample lists more than 45,000 clones, 85% to 90% occurring once. The record originates from a study of OX40 agonist ivuxolimab in advanced cancers. Study as a whole: Males comprised 70% to 90% of the group, whose mean age was 60 years (range 23 to 79). General study findings and limits: Among the nonresponders, some also had low normalized T-cell clonal expansion. Dose levels from 0.1 to 3.0 mg/kg saw CD4+ and CD8+ blood T cells expand clonally by week 6. CD8+ T cells were the subset that, on average, had more expanded clones than CD4+.

The CDR3 contains 18 residues. Trimming cost V 4 bases and J 6 bases; bases outside gene matches: 20. The germline V gene encodes CDR1 SGDLS and CDR2 YYNGEE. The specimen comprised CD4+ or CD8+ T cells sorted from blood, sampled in a trial of the OX40 agonist ivuxolimab. This sequence originates from an adult with an advanced solid tumor such as melanoma, head and neck, liver or kidney cancer. The V call is TRBV9, the J call TRBJ2-7, with 9 positions matching TRBD1. The CDR3 sequence: CASSSEGQDRGRRVEQYF. CDR3 in DNA: TGTGCCAGCAGCTCAGAGGGCCAGGACAGGGGAAGACGGGTCGAGCAGTACTTC. The full variable domain, its missing parts supplied by reference TRBV9 and TRBJ2-7, is DSGVTQTPKHLITATGQRVTLRCSPRSGDLSVYWYQQSLDQGLQFLIQYYNGEERAKGNILERFSAQQFPDLHSELNLSSLELGDSALYFCASSSEGQDRGRRVEQYFGPGTRLTVT.